Described below is a single T cell receptor (beta chain) sequence and its context. Ten or more counts support this clonotype. Its antigen is currently not known. No base qualities exist here, and no much larger clone lies one base off it. Bone marrow was sampled from every patient at the time of active disease. Ficoll-Hypaque density gradient centrifugation was used to isolate bone marrow mononuclear cells. Myeloma plasma cells were removed and CD138-negative cells were collected by negative selection after labeling with CD138 magnetic microbeads on a MACS separator. Flow cytometry with CD138 antibodies on an Attune NxT was used to check how pure the isolated cells were. TRIzol reagent was used to extract total RNA, which was then quantified with a NanoDrop spectrophotometer. Paired RNA-seq and IR-seq were performed on the CD138-negative bone marrow sample of each patient. CDR1 and CDR2 (DFQATT, SNEGSKA) derive from the germline V gene (reference sequence). The cysteine opens and the phenylalanine closes a CDR3 of 14 amino acids. Only the CDR3 DNA is retained, 42 bases long and in frame from the first base. V sheds 0 bases and J sheds 5 bases, leaving 13 bases between their ends.

The data are from a study of read filtering for tumor transcriptome and immune sequencing (dated by TCRdb to about 2020). Describing the broader study: Of the patients in the cohort, around 18 were male and 14 were female, and their mean age was approximately 71 years, with a range of roughly 40 to 80. By revised international staging, 8 patients were R-ISS I, fewer than 20 were R-ISS II and over five were R-ISS III. Whole-transcriptome libraries were prepared with the TruSeq RNA Access Library Prep Kit after DNase treatment. Per sample, about 4 to 11 million TCR-region mapped reads were obtained with IR-seq, compared with only about 80 to 1,400 with RNA-seq. Using the same bone marrow samples, the study compared TCR repertoires obtained by targeted immune repertoire sequencing with those obtained by bulk whole-transcriptome sequencing. A main aim was a read-filtering strategy for immune repertoire data, specifically whether clonotypes supported by a single read should be removed.

TCR libraries were constructed from 300 to 400 ng RNA using the Immunoverse kit, and molecular barcoded adaptors covering alpha/delta and beta/gamma chains were employed. The same RNA used for transcriptome sequencing was used for TCR library preparation. TCR libraries were sequenced on an Illumina HiSeq 4000 with 2 x 150 cycles. As for how the authors treated the data: TCR reads were aligned to human V, D, J and C references and assembled into CDR3 clonotypes with MiXCR, including quality filtering and error correction. The tcR package in R was used for analysis of clonotype counts and gene usage diversity. Raw mapping reads were checked after the RNA-seq reads had been mapped by STAR aligner version 2.5.3a onto the human GRCh37 genome. To test how sequencing depth affects detected clonotypes, IR-seq fastq files were randomly downsampled with Seqtk 1.3. TCRdb reprocessing: public reads trimmed at Q25 with fastp, clones called with MiXCR, in-frame beta chains kept. Each entry merges the rows of one CDR3 protein and shows their most common DNA and genes. Here the V and J calls rest on TCRdb's processing, not on the authors' analysis. Across this sample there are about 47,000 distinct CDR3 sequences, with about 12% seen only once. The top ten constitute about 14% of the sample.

Results the study describes overall, beyond this receptor: The sorted CD138-negative fraction was not purified T cells but a mixed bone marrow immune population. Compared with RNA-seq, IR-seq captured clonotypes at much greater depth and more reliably, and a smaller IR-seq throughput was enough to identify most of the shared clonotypes. Removing single-read clonotypes increased the correlation between IR-seq and RNA-seq shared clonotype proportions. In IR-seq, single-read clonotypes were approximately 81% of clonotypes but approximately 3.7% of total reads; in RNA-seq they were 74.6% of clonotypes and more than 40% of reads.

Input material: a population of CD138-negative cells sorted from bone marrow. The cell subset or site label on this specimen signifies: bone marrow mononuclear cells depleted of CD138+ plasma/myeloma cells by negative magnetic selection. The sequence is built from TRBV20-1 and TRBJ1-1; TRBD1 is a weak D gene call, 5 bases matching. This receptor was obtained from a donor over 35 with multiple myeloma. The DNA sequence is given as TGCAGTGCTAGAGAAGGGGCGCGAGGAACTGAAGCTTTCTTT. This gives the protein CSAREGARGTEAFF.